The 14 T cell receptor beta chains presented below share a single source sample, sequenced in a study of shared clonotypes between healthy human individuals. Data came from immunoSEQ multiplex PCR; TCRdb stores just in-frame clones and leaves some out. Seen here are about 1,500,000 clones, around 95% observed once, and the top ten hold roughly 1.2%. Specimen: naive CD4+ T cells sorted from blood. Indicated subset: CD45RA+ positively selected. These receptors all come from a man aged 25 to 40 in good health.

V and J are TRBV4-3 and TRBJ2-2, with 7 bases matching TRBD2. The junction had 15 bases not matched to a gene; V was cut back by 7 bases and J by 4 bases. The CDR3 is 17 residues long. Germline V CDR1 and CDR2: LGHNA, YSLEER. The CDR3 reads CASKSGAGVIGTGELFF. The DNA of the CDR3 is TGCGCCAGCAAAAGTGGGGCGGGAGTAATTGGCACCGGGGAGCTGTTTTTT.

Of note for this clone: The junction departs from germline at one end; a sequencing error may be responsible. The V and J genes are TRBV7-7 and TRBJ2-5; 7 bases fit TRBD2. This CDR3 comprises 13 residues. Germline V CDR1 and CDR2: SSHAT, FNYEAQ (reference sequence). The DNA of the CDR3 is TGTGCTAGCAGCTCGGGGGAGGGAGAGACCCAGTACTTC. This codes for CASSSGEGETQYF.

The rearrangement uses TRBV5-6 and TRBJ1-5; D gene unclear. CDR3 size: 14 residues. With 2 bases removed from V and 5 bases from J, the gap between germline ends came to 11 bases. Germline CDR1 reads SGHDT; CDR2 reads YYEEEE. The CDR3 spells CASSLDPLDQPQHF. In nucleotides, the CDR3 is TGTGCCAGCAGCTTAGATCCCCTAGATCAGCCCCAGCATTTT.

This clone was seen once. CDR3 loop: CARGDMGQFF. CDR3 DNA: TGTGCCAGAGGAGACATGGGGCAGTTCTTC. The chain is built from TRBV2 and TRBJ2-1; D is undetermined. Trimming shortened V by 9 bases and J by 12 bases, and 12 bases separated the two germline ends. CDR1 is SNHLY, CDR2 FYNNEI, per germline. The length of the CDR3 is 10 residues.

The V and J genes are TRBV7-9 and TRBJ1-5; tentative D call: TRBD1 (5 bases). Trimming pared 5 bases from V and 5 bases from J, leaving 16 bases between. The CDR3 spans 15 residues. CDR1 is SEHNR and CDR2 is FQNEAQ in the germline V gene (reference sequence). This chain's CDR3 is CASSAFGAGDQPQHF. CDR3 nucleotide sequence: TGTGCCAGCAGCGCCTTTGGGGCAGGAGATCAGCCCCAGCATTTT. Full variable domain (missing parts from reference TRBV7-9 and TRBJ1-5): DTGVSQNPRHKITKRGQNVTFRCDPISEHNRLYWYRQTLGQGPEFLTYFQNEAQLEKSRLLSDRFSAERPKGSFSTLEIQRTEQGDSAMYLCASSAFGAGDQPQHFGDGTRLSIL.

DNA for the CDR3: TGCGCCAGCAGGTTACCGGGACTAGCGGGAGAGGGCGGAGATACGCAGTATTTT. It yields the protein CASRLPGLAGEGGDTQYF. This rearrangement joins TRBV5-1 to TRBJ2-3; 14 bases match TRBD2. Germline V gives CDR1 SGHRS, CDR2 YFSETQ. Trimming removed 5 bases from V and 5 bases from J; junction bases left unmatched: 13. CDR3 length equals 18 residues.

The V call is TRBV7-9, the J call TRBJ2-7; tentative D call: TRBD2 (6 bases). V lost 4 bases and J 5 bases, leaving 18 bases between the germline ends. This CDR3 spans 15 amino acids. The germline V gene has CDR1 SEHNR and CDR2 FQNEAQ (reference sequence). This chain's CDR3 is CASSWANSGGDEQYF. CDR3 nucleotide sequence: TGTGCCAGCAGCTGGGCCAATTCAGGAGGGGACGAGCAGTACTTC.

This clone was picked up one time. The rearrangement links TRBV6-1 to TRBJ2-1; the match to TRBD1 covers 7 bases. CDR1 and CDR2 from the germline V gene are MNHNS and SASEGT. The CDR3 has 14 amino acids. V lost 4 bases to trimming and J lost 7 bases; unmatched junction nucleotides: 7. CDR3 coding DNA: TGTGCCAGCAGTGTAAACAGGGGATCGAATGAGCAGTTCTTC. It encodes CASSVNRGSNEQFF.

The chain combines TRBV6-6 with TRBJ2-2; D ambiguous. V dropped 4 bases and J dropped 8 bases, with 11 bases sitting between them. The CDR3 is made up of 13 amino acids. Germline-derived CDR1 and CDR2 are MNHNY and SVGAGI (reference sequence). Here the CDR3 DNA reads TGTGCCAGCAGTTTCGGAGCTGTGGGGGAGCTGTTTTTT. Protein: CASSFGAVGELFF.

V and J are TRBV5-8 and TRBJ2-1; perhaps TRBD1 as D (5 bases). Germline V CDR1 and CDR2: SGHTS, YDEGEE. V was shortened by 2 bases and J by 5 bases, with 11 bases between the two germline ends. This CDR3 has 14 residues. The CDR3 region has the DNA TGTGCCAGCAGCTTAGGACAAACGAACAATGAGCAGTTCTTC. This codes for CASSLGQTNNEQFF.

Concerning this clone itself: The junction differs from germline at one of its ends, possibly a read error. The V gene is TRBV7-7, the J gene TRBJ2-7, with 8 bases aligning to TRBD1. The CDR3 has 14 residues. Germline-derived CDR1 and CDR2 are SSHAT and FNYEAQ (reference sequence). The CDR3 coding sequence is TGTGCTAGCAGCCCTGGTACAGGGGGTCGCGAGCAGTACTTC. Its protein product is CASSPGTGGREQYF.

The chain employs TRBV28 and TRBJ2-5; 12 nucleotides match TRBD2. V trimming: 4 bases; J trimming: 1 base; junction bases outside the gene matches: 7. Germline V gene sequence: CDR1 MDHEN, CDR2 SYDVKM. The CDR3 is made up of 17 amino acids. The CDR3 bases are TGTGCCAGCAGTTCAGGTGGGACTAGCGGGTCCCAAGAGACCCAGTACTTC. This gives the protein CASSSGGTSGSQETQYF.

V is TRBV7-3 and J is TRBJ2-1; no clear D gene. V was pared by 3 bases and J by 11 bases, with 11 bases between. CDR1 and CDR2 (germline): SGHTA, FQGTGA. The CDR3 runs 12 residues. The DNA of the CDR3 is TGTGCCAGCAGCTTTCCCAAGGGTCAGCAGTTCTTC. Protein sequence: CASSFPKGQQFF.

This rearrangement joins TRBV10-3 to TRBJ1-1; D is ambiguous. The CDR3 spans 13 residues. Germline CDR1 reads ENHRY; CDR2 reads SYGVKD. V was trimmed by 2 bases and J by 4 bases, leaving 8 bases between them. The CDR3 is CAISEPQRTEAFF. CDR3 DNA: TGTGCCATCAGTGAGCCCCAGCGCACTGAAGCTTTCTTT.